What follows are 10 T cell receptor beta chains derived from one specimen sequenced in a study of T-cell reconstitution after alpha-beta-depleted transplantation in children. TCRbeta library construction was performed incorporating unique molecular identifiers. One entry per CDR3 protein, called by TCRdb with MiXCR from the PCR reads. The sample lists under 20,000 distinct CDR3 sequences, roughly 13% occurring once. The sample here was PBMCs, mostly from graft donor cells, taken 60 days after TCRalphabeta/CD19-depleted stem cell transplant. These receptor sequences come from a female patient aged 2-9 years who had a stem cell transplant for congenital amegakaryocytic thrombocytopenia, so the T cells may come from the graft donor.

This clonotype was counted ten times or more. The V gene is TRBV18, the J gene TRBJ2-1; 9 bases line up with TRBD2. This CDR3 has 16 amino acids. V lost 3 bases to trimming and J lost 8 bases; unmatched junction nucleotides: 11. Germline V gene sequence: CDR1 KGHSH, CDR2 LQKENI. The CDR3 nucleotides read TGTGCCAGCTCACCCCTATCTGCGGGAGGGCCCCATGAGCAGTTCTTC. As protein: CASSPLSAGGPHEQFF.

The chain uses TRBV29-1 and TRBJ1-2; 9 nucleotides line up with TRBD1. Trimming cost V 7 bases and J 2 bases; bases outside gene matches: 5. CDR3 length equals 13 residues. Germline V gene lookup returns CDR1 SQVTM and CDR2 ANQGSEA. CDR3: CSAYRGQNYGYTF. The CDR3 region has the DNA TGCAGCGCCTACAGGGGGCAAAACTATGGCTACACCTTC.

This clonotype was counted many times. This chain connects TRBV6-1 to TRBJ2-1; either TRBD1 or TRBD2 may supply D (5 bases each). The CDR3 contains 16 residues. CDR1 is MNHNS and CDR2 is SASEGT in the germline V gene. V was trimmed by 2 bases and J by 0 bases, leaving 11 bases between them. The CDR3 DNA is TGTGCCAGCAGTGAAAGATGGGGGAGCTCCTACAATGAGCAGTTCTTC. Translating it yields CASSERWGSSYNEQFF.

This clonotype has a count of ten or more. This rearrangement joins TRBV12-3 or TRBV12-4 to TRBJ2-1; the D call may be TRBD1 or TRBD2 (6 bases each). The CDR3 extends over 15 amino acids. CDR3: CGSCDWRRGNNEQFF. CDR3 DNA sequence: TGTGGGTCGTGCGATTGGAGGAGGGGGAACAATGAGCAGTTCTTC.

This clonotype occurred many times. The chain joins TRBV7-9 to TRBJ2-3; D is uncertain. Germline loops: CDR1 SEHNR, CDR2 FQNEAQ (reference sequence). This CDR3 is built from 14 residues. V dropped 1 base and J dropped 11 bases, with 16 bases sitting between them. This CDR3 is CASSLGSTSSGQYF. The DNA of the CDR3 is TGTGCCAGCAGCTTAGGCTCTACATCCTCGGGGCAGTATTTT. Drawing the rest from reference TRBV7-9 and TRBJ2-3, the complete variable domain is DTGVSQNPRHKITKRGQNVTFRCDPISEHNRLYWYRQTLGQGPEFLTYFQNEAQLEKSRLLSDRFSAERPKGSFSTLEIQRTEQGDSAMYLCASSLGSTSSGQYFGPGTRLTVL.

This clonotype is medium-sized within its sample. V gene TRBV5-1 combines with J gene TRBJ2-5, with D hard to call. The V gene's germline CDR1 is SGHRS and CDR2 YFSETQ. The CDR3 runs to 15 residues. V was trimmed by 6 bases and J by 1 base, leaving 16 bases between them. The CDR3 nucleotides read TGCGCCAGCACCAAGGAATACAGTTTCCAAGAGACCCAGTACTTC. Amino acid sequence: CASTKEYSFQETQYF. The variable domain in full, completed from reference TRBV5-1 and TRBJ2-5, reads KAGVTQTPRYLIKTRGQQVTLSCSPISGHRSVSWYQQTPGQGLQFLFEYFSETQRNKGNFPGRFSGRQFSNSRSEMNVSTLELGDSALYLCASTKEYSFQETQYFGPGTRLLVL.

This clonotype was observed at least ten times. The chain links TRBV28 to TRBJ2-7, with D uncertain. Per germline, CDR1 MDHEN and CDR2 SYDVKM. Trimming took off 1 base at V and 7 bases at J, with 11 bases between the two ends. The CDR3 has 13 residues. The CDR3 loop is CASSLSLTWEQYF. In DNA form, the CDR3 reads TGTGCCAGCAGTTTATCCCTGACGTGGGAGCAGTACTTC.

This clonotype was seen repeatedly, ten times or more. The chain employs TRBV5-1 and TRBJ2-5; TRBD2 agrees at 10 bases. V lost 2 bases, J lost 14 bases, and 3 bases stayed unmatched. Germline CDR1 is SGHRS and CDR2 is YFSETQ. The CDR3 covers 11 residues. DNA of the CDR3: TGCGCCAGCAGCTTTAGCGGGAGGCACTACTTC. Its translation: CASSFSGRHYF.

In its sample, this clonotype was seen many times. This chain uses TRBV5-5 with TRBJ2-1; the D gene is possibly TRBD2 (6 bases). The CDR3 is 15 amino acids. Trimming pared 4 bases from V and 10 bases from J, leaving 21 bases between. Germline values: CDR1 SGHKS, CDR2 YYEKEE (reference sequence). CDR3 region: CASSPLPGPREEQFF. The DNA for the CDR3 is TGTGCCAGCAGCCCTCTTCCGGGACCCCGGGAGGAGCAGTTCTTC. Variable domain in full (rest from reference TRBV5-5 and TRBJ2-1): DAGVTQSPTHLIKTRGQQVTLRCSPISGHKSVSWYQQVLGQGPQFIFQYYEKEERGRGNFPDRFSARQFPNYSSELNVNALLLGDSALYLCASSPLPGPREEQFFGPGTRLTVL.

There are many counts of this clonotype. The chain combines TRBV7-9 with TRBJ2-1; D call uncertain. Germline V gene data show CDR1 as SEHNR and CDR2 as FQNEAQ (reference sequence). The CDR3 has 12 amino acids. Trimming stripped 2 bases from V and 4 bases from J, with 3 bases between. The CDR3 here is CASSLSYNEQFF. The CDR3 nucleotides read TGTGCCAGCAGCTTATCGTACAATGAGCAGTTCTTC.